This T cell receptor beta chain was sequenced for a study of OX40 agonist ivuxolimab in advanced cancers. Study information: Three patients responded partially, comprising one with hepatocellular carcinoma and two with cutaneous melanoma.

Assay: immunoSEQ multiplex PCR; the TCRdb copy retains only in-frame clones and omits some. This sample has about 81,000 clones, with under 90% found just once. Germline-derived CDR1 and CDR2 are MDHEN and SYDVKM. The CDR3 consists of 13 residues. V lost 4 bases and J lost 6, with 12 bases in between. A history of autoimmune disease or systemic immunosuppression excluded patients. Sampling times: baseline, cycle 4 day 1, cycle 7 day 1. This clone was detected only a few times. This TCR came from an adult with an advanced solid tumor such as melanoma, head and neck, liver or kidney cancer. The chain joins TRBV28 to TRBJ1-2; D is unresolved. The input for sequencing was CD4+ or CD8+ T cells sorted from blood, taken in a trial of the OX40 agonist ivuxolimab. The CDR3 sequence: CASSYAGQDGYTF. CDR3 in DNA: TGTGCCAGCAGTTATGCTGGGCAGGATGGCTACACCTTC.